The rows below give T cell receptor beta chains drawn from one sample of a study of blood T cell repertoires in COVID-19. The method was immunoSEQ multiplex PCR; TCRdb's version includes in-frame clones alone and lacks a portion of them. This sample carries 150,000 to 200,000 clones, around 90% of them seen once, and the ten largest clones take 3.5% to 4%. Sequencing input: peripheral blood. The receptors stem from an older woman who had recovered from COVID-19. CDR3s include the opening cysteine and the closing phenylalanine or tryptophan. D genes are given only for firm matches. Only part of the rows carry a size: once, few, many, or a class if the clone is expanded.

d_call j_call v_call clone_size cdr3_nt cdr3_aa
- TRBJ2-1 TRBV6-4 few TGTGCCAGCAGTGACTTCTTCCCTAGCAATGAGCAGTTCTTC CASSDFFPSNEQFF
TRBD2 TRBJ2-1 TRBV4-1 - TGCGCCAGCAGCCAAGTATCTAGCGGGGAAGACAATGAGCAGTTCTTC CASSQVSSGEDNEQFF
- TRBJ1-2 TRBV12-3/TRBV12-4 - TGTGCCAGCAGTGGACAGTATGGCTACACCTTC CASSGQYGYTF
- TRBJ2-4 TRBV19 - TGTGCCAGTAGTAGAGACTCAGGGGCTATAGCCAAAAACATTCAGTACTTC CASSRDSGAIAKNIQYF
- TRBJ2-5 TRBV15 - TGTGCCACCAGCAGAGAGTTGGGGCGGGGGCGGCAAGAGACCCAGTACTTC CATSRELGRGRQETQYF
TRBD2 TRBJ2-2 TRBV15 - TGTGCCACCAGCAGAGATCTCCAGGGAGGGGCCGGGGAGCTGTTTTTT CATSRDLQGGAGELFF
TRBD1 TRBJ1-2 TRBV5-4 - TGTGCCAGCAGCTCTGGACAGGTCAACTATGGCTACACCTTC CASSSGQVNYGYTF
- TRBJ2-3 TRBV25-1 - TGTGCCAGCAGTGAAGGACAGACTAGCACAGATACGCAGTATTTT CASSEGQTSTDTQYF
TRBD1 TRBJ2-7 TRBV2 - TGTGCCAGCAGATCCTCCCGGACAGGCCCCACCTCAGAGCAGTACTTC CASRSSRTGPTSEQYF
- TRBJ1-5 TRBV5-6 - TGTGCCAGCAGCTTCGGACAATTAAGTTCCCAGCATTTT CASSFGQLSSQHF
TRBD1 TRBJ2-7 TRBV6-5 - TGTGCCAGCAGCTCCGGGACAGGGACCTACGAGCAGTACTTC CASSSGTGTYEQYF
- TRBJ2-7 TRBV12-3/TRBV12-4 - TGTGCCAGCAGTTACCACAAGGGCGGGGAGCAGTACTTC CASSYHKGGEQYF
- TRBJ2-6 TRBV6-1 - TGTGCCAGCAGCGAACCAGGGGTTACTGGGGCCAACGTCCTGACTTTC CASSEPGVTGANVLTF
- TRBJ2-7 TRBV3-1/TRBV3-2 - TGTGCCAGCAGCCTAAATCGGGGGGAAGGGGGCGAGCAGTACTTC CASSLNRGEGGEQYF
TRBD1 TRBJ1-6 TRBV27 - TGTGCCAGCAGTACAGGGGTTAGTTCACCCCTCCACTTT CASSTGVSSPLHF
TRBD1 TRBJ1-6 TRBV6-6 - TGTGCCAGCAGGGGACAGGACGGGTCCCTCCACTTT CASRGQDGSLHF
- TRBJ1-5 TRBV27 - TGTGCCAGCAGTTTAGTCGGGGGAGGTCAGCCCCAGCATTTT CASSLVGGGQPQHF
TRBD2 TRBJ2-7 TRBV13 - TGTGCCAGCAGCTTAGCGGGGGGATCCCTAGACGAGCAGTACTTC CASSLAGGSLDEQYF
- TRBJ1-2 TRBV27 - TGTGCCAGCAGTGCCTTCCGGGCCCAGGGTGGCTATGGCTACACCTTC CASSAFRAQGGYGYTF
- TRBJ1-2 TRBV2 - TGTGCCAGCAATACAGTGAACTATGGCTACACCTTC CASNTVNYGYTF
TRBD1 TRBJ2-7 TRBV7-6 - TGTGCCAGCAGCAGGGGACAGGCCCCGACCTACGAGCAGTACTTC CASSRGQAPTYEQYF
- TRBJ1-6 TRBV7-9 - TGTGCCAGCAGCTTAGACGGACAAAATTCACCCCTCCACTTT CASSLDGQNSPLHF
TRBD1 TRBJ1-2 TRBV24-1 - TGTGCCACCAGTGATTCTCGGACAGGGATGGTTTATGGCTACACCTTC CATSDSRTGMVYGYTF
- TRBJ2-2 TRBV28 - TGTGCCAGCAGTGTCGCAGTGAACACCGGGGAGCTGTTTTTT CASSVAVNTGELFF
TRBD2 TRBJ2-5 TRBV5-1 few TGCGCCAGCAGCTTGGGGACTAGCGGGGGGAACCAAGAGACCCAGTACTTC CASSLGTSGGNQETQYF
- TRBJ1-3 TRBV9 - TGTGCCAGCAGCCTACACAGTGGAAACACCATATATTTT CASSLHSGNTIYF
- TRBJ1-4 TRBV4-3 - TGCGCCAGCAGCCAAGATATTAGATTTTCAACTAATGAAAAACTGTTTTTT CASSQDIRFSTNEKLFF
- TRBJ1-1 TRBV7-9 few TGTGCCAGCAGCTTAGGAGTGGCAGGGAAGGACACTGAAGCTTTCTTT CASSLGVAGKDTEAFF
TRBD1 TRBJ1-1 TRBV6-2/TRBV6-3 - TGTGCCAGCAGTACGTGGACAGGATTGAACACTGAAGCTTTCTTT CASSTWTGLNTEAFF
- TRBJ2-3 TRBV10-3 - TGTGCCATCAGTACCGAGTCGGGACTCAATGCTGATACGCAGTATTTT CAISTESGLNADTQYF
TRBD2 TRBJ2-5 TRBV10-2 - TGCGCCAGCAGTGAGCAGGCGGGGGGGACTGAGACCCAGTACTTC CASSEQAGGTETQYF
TRBD1 TRBJ1-6 TRBV4-1 - TGCGCCAGCAGCCAAACACAGGGGCTCTTCGATTCACCCCTCCACTTT CASSQTQGLFDSPLHF
- TRBJ1-2 TRBV28 - TGTGCCGGGGGGAATTACCTAGGCTACACCTTC CAGGNYLGYTF
- TRBJ1-6 TRBV2 - TGTGCCAGCAGTGAAGCGCATAGCAACCGGCCCCTCCACTTT CASSEAHSNRPLHF
TRBD1 TRBJ1-4 TRBV28 - TGTGCCAGCAGTTTAGCTGGGACAGGCGGGGAAAAACTGTTTTTT CASSLAGTGGEKLFF
- TRBJ1-4 TRBV7-9 - TGTGCCAGCAGCCCCGACGAGGATCGGAAACTGTTTTTT CASSPDEDRKLFF
- TRBJ1-1 TRBV6-5 once TGTGCCAGCGCTATTGGAGGGAAAACTGAAGCTTTCTTT CASAIGGKTEAFF
- TRBJ1-2 TRBV2 - TGTGCCAGCAGTGAGGCGCAGGGGTCGCGTGGCTACACCTTC CASSEAQGSRGYTF
- TRBJ2-5 TRBV9 - TGTGCCAGCAGCGTGACAGGACTGGAAAGGACCCAGTACTTC CASSVTGLERTQYF
- TRBJ2-2 TRBV9 - TGTGCCAGCAGCGCGGGACTTCACACCGGGGAGCTGTTTTTT CASSAGLHTGELFF
TRBD2 TRBJ2-1 TRBV27 - TGTGCCAGCAGTCAGGGGACTAGCGGGCCTTACAATGAGCAGTTCTTC CASSQGTSGPYNEQFF
TRBD1 TRBJ2-7 TRBV7-9 - TGTGCCAGCAGCCCTTGGCAGGGGGCGGGGGAGCAGTACTTC CASSPWQGAGEQYF
- TRBJ2-1 TRBV5-6 - TGTGCCAGCAGCCAAGTCGGGGGAGTCAATGAGCAGTTCTTC CASSQVGGVNEQFF
TRBD2 TRBJ2-1 TRBV6-1 few TGTGCCAGCAGTGAAAAGGCTAGCGGGGGAAGGAATGAGCAGTTCTTC CASSEKASGGRNEQFF